This TCR beta chain was captured by sequencing in a study of T cell repertoires in cytomegalovirus infection. Using its own MiXCR run on the reads, TCRdb lists one record per CDR3 protein. The repertoire consists of about 220,000 distinct CDR3 sequences, with roughly 34% occurring once and the leading ten covering more than 50%. V was clipped by 2 bases and J by 3 bases; unmatched bases: 2. CDR1 is LGHDT, CDR2 YNNKEL, per germline (reference sequence). The CDR3 contains 14 residues. Of note for this clonotype: The antigen remains unidentified.

The specimen comprised CD8+ T cells from cultured PBMCs, sampled from culture after CMV antigen stimulation. This TCR was sampled from a human donor in good health (CMV status not recorded). Some clones in this sample may be carry-over from other donors' samples. V gene TRBV3-1 combines with J gene TRBJ2-5, with 8 nucleotides matching TRBD1. CDR3 sequence reads: CASSQLTGEETQYF. CDR3 DNA: TGTGCCAGCAGCCAATTGACAGGGGAAGAGACCCAGTACTTC.